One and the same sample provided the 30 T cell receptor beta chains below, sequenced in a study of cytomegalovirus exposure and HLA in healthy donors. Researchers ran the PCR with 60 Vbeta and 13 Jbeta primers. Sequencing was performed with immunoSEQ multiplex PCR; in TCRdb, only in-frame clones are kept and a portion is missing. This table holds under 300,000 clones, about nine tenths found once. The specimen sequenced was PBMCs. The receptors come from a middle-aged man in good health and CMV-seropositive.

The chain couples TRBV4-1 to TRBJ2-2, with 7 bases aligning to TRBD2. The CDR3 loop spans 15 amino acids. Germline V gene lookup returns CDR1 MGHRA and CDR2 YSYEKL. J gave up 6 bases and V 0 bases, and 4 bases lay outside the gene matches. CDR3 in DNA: TGCGCCAGCAGCCAAGATGGGGGGGACCCCGGGGAGCTGTTTTTT. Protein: CASSQDGGDPGELFF.

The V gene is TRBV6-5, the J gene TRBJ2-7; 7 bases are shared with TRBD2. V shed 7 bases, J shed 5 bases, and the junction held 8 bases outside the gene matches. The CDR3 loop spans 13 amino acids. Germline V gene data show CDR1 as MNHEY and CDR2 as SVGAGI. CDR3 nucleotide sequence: TGTGCCAGCAAGAAAGCGGGATTCAACGAGCAGTACTTC. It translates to CASKKAGFNEQYF.

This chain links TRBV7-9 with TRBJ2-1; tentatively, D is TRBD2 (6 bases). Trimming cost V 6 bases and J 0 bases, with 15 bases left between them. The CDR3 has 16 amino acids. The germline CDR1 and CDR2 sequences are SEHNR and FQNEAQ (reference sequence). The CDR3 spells CASSLAAGSSYNEQFF. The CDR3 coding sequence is TGTGCCAGCAGTCTTGCGGCGGGGAGCTCCTACAATGAGCAGTTCTTC.

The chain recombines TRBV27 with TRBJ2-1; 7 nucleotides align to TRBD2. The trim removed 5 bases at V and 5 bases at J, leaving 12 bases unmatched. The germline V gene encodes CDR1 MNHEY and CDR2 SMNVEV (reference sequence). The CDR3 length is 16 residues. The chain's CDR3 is CASSLRLQRENNEQFF. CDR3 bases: TGTGCCAGCAGTCTCCGCCTTCAGCGGGAAAACAATGAGCAGTTCTTC.

CDR3 nucleotides: TGTGCCAGCAGCGTAGGGGACAGGGTGTCCACCGGGGAGCTGTTTTTT. Translated: CASSVGDRVSTGELFF. The chain couples TRBV9 to TRBJ2-2; 9 positions agree with TRBD1. CDR3 size: 16 residues. J lost 4 bases, V lost 0 bases, and 4 bases had no gene match. Germline-derived CDR1 and CDR2 are SGDLS and YYNGEE.

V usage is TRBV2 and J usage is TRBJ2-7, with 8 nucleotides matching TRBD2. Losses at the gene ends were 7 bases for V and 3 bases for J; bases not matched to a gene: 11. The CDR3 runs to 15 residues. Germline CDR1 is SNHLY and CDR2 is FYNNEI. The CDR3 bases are TGTGCCAGCACCCCCCTAGCGGGCGGGGGCTACGAGCAGTACTTC. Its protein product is CASTPLAGGGYEQYF.

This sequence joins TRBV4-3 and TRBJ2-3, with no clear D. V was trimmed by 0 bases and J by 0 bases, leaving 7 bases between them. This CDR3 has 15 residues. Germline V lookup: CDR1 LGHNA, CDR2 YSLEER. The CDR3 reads CASSQDFQSTDTQYF. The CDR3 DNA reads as TGCGCCAGCAGCCAAGATTTTCAAAGCACAGATACGCAGTATTTT.

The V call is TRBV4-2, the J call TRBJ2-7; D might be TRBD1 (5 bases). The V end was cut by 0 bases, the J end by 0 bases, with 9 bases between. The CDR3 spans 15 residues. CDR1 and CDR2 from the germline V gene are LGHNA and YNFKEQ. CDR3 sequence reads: CASSQEWGNSYEQYF. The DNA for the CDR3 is TGTGCCAGCAGCCAAGAGTGGGGCAACTCCTACGAGCAGTACTTC.

CDR3 region: CASSVGGQGSYEQYF. The DNA of the CDR3 is TGTGCCAGCAGCGTAGGCGGACAGGGTTCCTACGAGCAGTACTTC. The chain recombines TRBV9 with TRBJ2-7; TRBD1 matches at 8 bases. The CDR3 extends over 15 amino acids. V dropped 0 bases and J dropped 1; count of bases not matched to a gene: 3. CDR1 SGDLS and CDR2 YYNGEE come from the germline V gene.

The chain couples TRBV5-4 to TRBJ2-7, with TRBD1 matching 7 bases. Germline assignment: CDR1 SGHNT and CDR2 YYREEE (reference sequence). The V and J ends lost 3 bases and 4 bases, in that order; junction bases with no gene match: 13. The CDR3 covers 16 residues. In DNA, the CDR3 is TGTGCCAGCAGCTCCGGACAGGCTAGGGGTAGTTACGAGCAGTACTTC. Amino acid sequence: CASSSGQARGSYEQYF. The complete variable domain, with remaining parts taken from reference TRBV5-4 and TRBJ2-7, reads ETGVTQSPTHLIKTRGQQVTLRCSSQSGHNTVSWYQQALGQGPQFIFQYYREEENGRGNFPPRFSGLQFPNYSSELNVNALELDDSALYLCASSSGQARGSYEQYFGPGTRLTVT.

For the CDR3, the DNA is TGTGCCAGCAGCTTGGTGCGGCAGGGGAGACAAGAGACCCAGTACTTC. It translates to CASSLVRQGRQETQYF. The chain couples TRBV5-6 to TRBJ2-5, with TRBD1 as a possible D gene (6 bases). The CDR3 is made up of 16 amino acids. V lost 0 bases and J lost 2, with 14 bases in between. Germline V gene lookup returns CDR1 SGHDT and CDR2 YYEEEE.

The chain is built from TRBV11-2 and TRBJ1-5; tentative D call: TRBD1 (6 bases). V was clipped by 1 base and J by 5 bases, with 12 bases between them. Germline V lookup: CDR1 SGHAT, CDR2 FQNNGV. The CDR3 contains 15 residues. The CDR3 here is CASSLAPGVDQPQHF. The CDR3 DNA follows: TGTGCCAGCAGCTTAGCACCAGGGGTCGATCAGCCCCAGCATTTT. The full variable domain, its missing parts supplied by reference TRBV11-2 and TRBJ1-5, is EAGVAQSPRYKIIEKRQSVAFWCNPISGHATLYWYQQILGQGPKLLIQFQNNGVVDDSQLPKDRFSAERLKGVDSTLKIQPAKLEDSAVYLCASSLAPGVDQPQHFGDGTRLSIL.

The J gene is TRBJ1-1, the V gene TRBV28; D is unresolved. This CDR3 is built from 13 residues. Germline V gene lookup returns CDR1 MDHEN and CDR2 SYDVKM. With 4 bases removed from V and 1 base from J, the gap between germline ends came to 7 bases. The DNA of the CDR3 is TGTGCCAGCAGTTACTCTGGGAACACTGAAGCTTTCTTT. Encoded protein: CASSYSGNTEAFF.

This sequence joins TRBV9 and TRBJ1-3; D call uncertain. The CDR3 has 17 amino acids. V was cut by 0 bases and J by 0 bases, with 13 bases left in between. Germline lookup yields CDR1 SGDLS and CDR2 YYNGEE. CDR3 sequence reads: CASSVEGGGGSGNTIYF. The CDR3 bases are TGTGCCAGCAGCGTAGAGGGTGGAGGCGGCTCTGGAAACACCATATATTTT.

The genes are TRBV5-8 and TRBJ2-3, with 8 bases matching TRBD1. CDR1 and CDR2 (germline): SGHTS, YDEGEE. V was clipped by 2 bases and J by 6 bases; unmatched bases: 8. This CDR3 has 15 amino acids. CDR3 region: CASSFRRGQSDTQYF. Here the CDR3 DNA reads TGTGCCAGCAGCTTCCGCAGGGGGCAGTCGGATACGCAGTATTTT.

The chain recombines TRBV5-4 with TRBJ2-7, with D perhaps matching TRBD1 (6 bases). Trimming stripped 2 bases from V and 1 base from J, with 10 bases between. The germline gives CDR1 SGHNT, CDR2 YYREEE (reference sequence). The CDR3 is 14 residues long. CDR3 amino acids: CASSFGTRSYEQYF. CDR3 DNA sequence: TGTGCCAGCAGCTTCGGGACAAGGTCCTACGAGCAGTACTTC.

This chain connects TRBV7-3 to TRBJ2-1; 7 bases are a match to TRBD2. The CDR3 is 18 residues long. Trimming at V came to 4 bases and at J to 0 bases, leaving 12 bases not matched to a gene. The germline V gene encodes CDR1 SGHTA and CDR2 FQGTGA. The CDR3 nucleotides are TGTGCCAGCAGCTCGTCGACTGTAGCGGGCTACTCCTACAATGAGCAGTTCTTC. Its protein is CASSSSTVAGYSYNEQFF. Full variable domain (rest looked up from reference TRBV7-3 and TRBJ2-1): GAGVSQTPSNKVTEKGKYVELRCDPISGHTALYWYRQSLGQGPEFLIYFQGTGAADDSGLPNDRFFAVRPEGSVSTLKIQRTERGDSAVYLCASSSSTVAGYSYNEQFFGPGTRLTVL.

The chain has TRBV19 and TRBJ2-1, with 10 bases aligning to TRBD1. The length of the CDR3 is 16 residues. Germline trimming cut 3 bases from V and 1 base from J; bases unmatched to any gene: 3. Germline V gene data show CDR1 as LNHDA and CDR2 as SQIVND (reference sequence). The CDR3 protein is CASSIPDRGSYNEQFF. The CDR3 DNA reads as TGTGCCAGTAGTATCCCGGACAGGGGGTCCTACAATGAGCAGTTCTTC.

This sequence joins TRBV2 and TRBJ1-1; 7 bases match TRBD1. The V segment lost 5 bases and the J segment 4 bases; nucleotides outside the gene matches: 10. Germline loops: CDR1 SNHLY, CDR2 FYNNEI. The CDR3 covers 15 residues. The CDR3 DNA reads TGTGCCAGCAGTCCCGGGACAGTCACCCCCACTGAAGCTTTCTTT. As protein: CASSPGTVTPTEAFF.

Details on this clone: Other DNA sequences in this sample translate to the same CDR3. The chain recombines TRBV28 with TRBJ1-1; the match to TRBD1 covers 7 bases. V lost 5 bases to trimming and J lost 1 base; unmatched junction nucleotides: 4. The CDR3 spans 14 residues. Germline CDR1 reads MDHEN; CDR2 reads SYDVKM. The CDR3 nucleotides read TGTGCCAGCAGTCGACAGGGCCCGAACACTGAAGCTTTCTTT. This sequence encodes CASSRQGPNTEAFF.

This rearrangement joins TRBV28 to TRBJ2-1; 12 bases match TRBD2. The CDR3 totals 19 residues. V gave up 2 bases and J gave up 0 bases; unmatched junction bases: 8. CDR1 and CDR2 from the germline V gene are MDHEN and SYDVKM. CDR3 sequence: CASSLGGTSGQSSYNEQFF. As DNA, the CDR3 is TGTGCCAGCAGTTTAGGCGGGACTAGCGGGCAAAGCTCCTACAATGAGCAGTTCTTC. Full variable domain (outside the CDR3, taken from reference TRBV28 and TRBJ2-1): DVKVTQSSRYLVKRTGEKVFLECVQDMDHENMFWYRQDPGLGLRLIYFSYDVKMKEKGDIPEGYSVSREKKERFSLILESASTNQTSMYLCASSLGGTSGQSSYNEQFFGPGTRLTVL.

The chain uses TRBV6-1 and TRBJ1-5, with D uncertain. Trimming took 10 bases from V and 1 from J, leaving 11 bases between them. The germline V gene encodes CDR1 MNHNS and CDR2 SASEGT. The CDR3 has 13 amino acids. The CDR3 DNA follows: TGTGCCATTTTGGTCCAGAGCAATCAGCCCCAGCATTTT. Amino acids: CAILVQSNQPQHF.

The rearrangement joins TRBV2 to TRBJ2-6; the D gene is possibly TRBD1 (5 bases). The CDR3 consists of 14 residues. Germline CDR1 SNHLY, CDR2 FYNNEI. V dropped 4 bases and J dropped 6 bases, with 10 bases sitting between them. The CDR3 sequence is CASSAGKVANVLTF. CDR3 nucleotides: TGTGCCAGCAGTGCAGGGAAAGTGGCCAACGTCCTGACTTTC.

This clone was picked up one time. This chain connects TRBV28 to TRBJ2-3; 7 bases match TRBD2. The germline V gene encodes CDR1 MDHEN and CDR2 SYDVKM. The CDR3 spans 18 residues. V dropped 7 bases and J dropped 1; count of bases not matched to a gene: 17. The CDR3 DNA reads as TGTGCCAGCACCTTTCGTCTACTGCGGGAGAGACGCACAGATACGCAGTATTTT. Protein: CASTFRLLRERRTDTQYF.

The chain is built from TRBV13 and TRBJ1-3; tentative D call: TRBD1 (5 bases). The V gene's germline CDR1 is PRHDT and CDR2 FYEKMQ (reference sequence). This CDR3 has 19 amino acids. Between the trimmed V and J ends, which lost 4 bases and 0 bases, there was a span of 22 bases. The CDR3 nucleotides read TGTGCCAGCAGCTCCCTAGGGCTCGGGACTAGCGCCTCTGGAAACACCATATATTTT. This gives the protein CASSSLGLGTSASGNTIYF.

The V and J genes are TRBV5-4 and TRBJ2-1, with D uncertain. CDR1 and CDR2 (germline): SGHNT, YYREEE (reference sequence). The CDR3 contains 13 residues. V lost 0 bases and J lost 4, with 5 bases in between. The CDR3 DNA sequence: TGTGCCAGCAGCTTGGTGTCATACAATGAGCAGTTCTTC. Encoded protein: CASSLVSYNEQFF.

The CDR3 DNA reads as TGTGCCAGCAGCCCAACTAGTGCGGGCGGTACGCAGTATTTT. Translation: CASSPTSAGGTQYF. This sequence joins TRBV7-6 and TRBJ2-3; D is possibly TRBD2 (5 bases). CDR1 is SGHVS, CDR2 FNYEAQ, per germline. The CDR3 sequence is 14 residues long. V lost 5 bases to trimming and J lost 8 bases, with 17 bases between them.

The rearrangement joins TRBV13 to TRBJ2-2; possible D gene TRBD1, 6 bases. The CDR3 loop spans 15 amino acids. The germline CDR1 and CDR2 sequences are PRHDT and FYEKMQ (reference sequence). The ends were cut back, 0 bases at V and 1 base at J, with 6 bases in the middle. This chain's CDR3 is CASSLGRGNTGELFF. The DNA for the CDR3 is TGTGCCAGCAGCTTAGGCAGGGGGAACACCGGGGAGCTGTTTTTT.

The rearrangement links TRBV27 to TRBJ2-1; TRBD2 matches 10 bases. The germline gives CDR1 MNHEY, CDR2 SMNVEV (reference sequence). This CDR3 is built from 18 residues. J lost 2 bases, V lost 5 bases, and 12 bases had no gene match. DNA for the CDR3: TGTGCCAGCAGTGAGAGCGGGAGGGCCTTTTACCCCTACAATGAGCAGTTCTTC. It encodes CASSESGRAFYPYNEQFF.

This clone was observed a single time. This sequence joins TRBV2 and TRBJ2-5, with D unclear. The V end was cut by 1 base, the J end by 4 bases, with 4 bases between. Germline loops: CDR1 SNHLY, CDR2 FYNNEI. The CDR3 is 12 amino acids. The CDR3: CASSEDGETQYF. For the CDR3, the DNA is TGTGCCAGCAGTGAAGACGGAGAGACCCAGTACTTC.